Each of the 2 T cell receptor beta chains below was sequenced from the same sample in a study of vaccination effects on CD4 cells after COVID-19. Sequenced by immunoSEQ multiplex PCR; TCRdb stores in-frame clones only, minus some. The table records about 37,000 clones, around 73% of them present only once. Antigen-specific CD4+ T cells were expanded (with viral peptide pools) by the ViraFEST assay ahead of sequencing. With 10 days of culture completed, CD4+ T cells were isolated. PCR showed that the person got SARS-CoV-2 infection at some point between March and December 2020. The antigens for these receptors are not known. The sample in question was CD4+ T cells from PBMCs cultured with a peptide pool, obtained before COVID-19 vaccination. Receptor source: a human donor who had a prior SARS-CoV-2 infection.

CDR3 in amino acids: CASSLRGPSTEAFF. The CDR3 DNA follows: TGCGCCAGCAGCTTGCGGGGGCCGTCCACTGAAGCTTTCTTT. This chain joins TRBV5-1 and TRBJ1-1; D possibly corresponds to TRBD1 (6 bases). The CDR3 loop spans 14 amino acids. The V gene's germline CDR1 is SGHRS and CDR2 YFSETQ. V lost 1 base and J lost 4, with 11 bases in between. Looking up the rest from reference TRBV5-1 and TRBJ1-1 gives the full variable domain: KAGVTQTPRYLIKTRGQQVTLSCSPISGHRSVSWYQQTPGQGLQFLFEYFSETQRNKGNFPGRFSGRQFSNSRSEMNVSTLELGDSALYLCASSLRGPSTEAFFGQGTRLTVV.

Here the CDR3 reads CASSETTGGTGVETQYF. The CDR3 bases are TGCGCCAGCAGCGAAACCACGGGGGGGACAGGGGTGGAGACCCAGTACTTC. V usage is TRBV5-1 and J usage is TRBJ2-5, with 10 positions matching TRBD1. Germline V lookup: CDR1 SGHRS, CDR2 YFSETQ. V lost 4 bases and J lost 5; bases outside the gene matches: 14. This CDR3 has 17 residues.